The source of this T cell receptor (beta chain) is a study of T cell changes during pregnancy in multiple sclerosis. Germline CDR1 SGHTA, CDR2 FQGNSA. V lost 5 bases and J 5 bases, leaving 15 bases between the germline ends. The CDR3 covers 14 residues. Assay used: immunoSEQ multiplex PCR; TCRdb lists only in-frame clones, some missing. The profile covers about 56,000 clones, with 70% to 90% appearing a single time and more than 0.3% taken by the ten largest. The specimen was CD4+ T cells from peripheral blood mononuclear cells, collected in the third trimester of pregnancy. The sequence derives from a female donor with multiple sclerosis, enrolled in a pregnancy study. The chain uses TRBV7-2 and TRBJ2-5; D not certain. This CDR3 reads CASSPPSGSETQYF. DNA for the CDR3: TGTGCCAGCAGCCCTCCATCGGGTTCGGAGACCCAGTACTTC.